This TCR beta chain originates from a study of monozygotic twins with inflammatory bowel disease. CDR3 length equals 12 residues. The V gene's germline CDR1 is LNHDA and CDR2 SQIVND (reference sequence). After re-calling the 5' RACE reads, TCRdb lists one entry per CDR3 protein, DNA absent. In all, the sample yields around 99,000 distinct CDR3 sequences. The chain recombines TRBV19 with TRBJ2-2. The sequence came from a human donor with ulcerative colitis or Crohn's disease, or a healthy co-twin of an affected twin (not recorded which). Sequenced material: blood. This chain's CDR3 is CASRGLGGELFF.